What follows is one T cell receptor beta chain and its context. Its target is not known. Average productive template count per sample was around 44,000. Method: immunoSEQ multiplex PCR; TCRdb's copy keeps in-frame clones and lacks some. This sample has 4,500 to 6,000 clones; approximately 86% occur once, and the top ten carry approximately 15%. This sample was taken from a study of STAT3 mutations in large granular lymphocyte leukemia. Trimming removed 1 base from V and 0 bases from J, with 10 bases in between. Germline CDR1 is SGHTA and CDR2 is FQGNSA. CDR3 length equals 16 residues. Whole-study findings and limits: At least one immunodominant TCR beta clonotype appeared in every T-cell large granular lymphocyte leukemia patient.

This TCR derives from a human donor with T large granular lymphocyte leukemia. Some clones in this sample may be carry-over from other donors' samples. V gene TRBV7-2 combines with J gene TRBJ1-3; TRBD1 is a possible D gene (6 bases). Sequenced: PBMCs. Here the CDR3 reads CASSLEGGASGNTIYF. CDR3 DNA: TGTGCCAGCAGCTTAGAGGGGGGCGCCTCTGGAAACACCATATATTTT.